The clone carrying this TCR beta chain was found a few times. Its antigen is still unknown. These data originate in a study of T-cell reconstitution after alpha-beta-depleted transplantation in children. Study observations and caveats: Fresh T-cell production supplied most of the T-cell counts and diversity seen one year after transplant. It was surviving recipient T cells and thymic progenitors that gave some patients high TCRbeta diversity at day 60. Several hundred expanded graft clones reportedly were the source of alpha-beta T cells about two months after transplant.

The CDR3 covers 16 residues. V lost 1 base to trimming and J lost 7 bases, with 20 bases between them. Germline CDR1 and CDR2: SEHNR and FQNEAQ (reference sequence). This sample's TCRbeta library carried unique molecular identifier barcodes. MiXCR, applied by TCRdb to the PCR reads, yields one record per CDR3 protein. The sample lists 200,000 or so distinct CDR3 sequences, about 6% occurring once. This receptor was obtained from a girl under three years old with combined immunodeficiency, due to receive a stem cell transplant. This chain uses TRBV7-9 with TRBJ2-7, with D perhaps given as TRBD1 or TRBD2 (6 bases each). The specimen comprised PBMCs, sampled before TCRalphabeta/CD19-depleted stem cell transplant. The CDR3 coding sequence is TGTGCCAGCAGCTTAGAGTGGATGGGGGGCTTAGGTGAGCAGTACTTC. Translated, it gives CASSLEWMGGLGEQYF. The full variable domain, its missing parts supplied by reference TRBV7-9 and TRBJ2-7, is DTGVSQNPRHKITKRGQNVTFRCDPISEHNRLYWYRQTLGQGPEFLTYFQNEAQLEKSRLLSDRFSAERPKGSFSTLEIQRTEQGDSAMYLCASSLEWMGGLGEQYFGPGTRLTVT.